This section outlines one TCR beta chain sequence together with its context. Antigen specificity is unknown. The entry originates in a study of cytomegalovirus exposure and HLA in healthy donors. The study, taken as a whole, reports: In a later analysis, parvovirus B19, influenza, CMV and Epstein-Barr virus appeared linked to several top co-occurrence clusters.

This CDR3 contains 14 residues. Germline V gene lookup returns CDR1 SGDLS and CDR2 YYNGEE. After removal of 3 bases from V and 5 bases from J, the junction contained 6 bases not matched to a gene. Primers included in the PCR were 60 Vbeta and 13 Jbeta primers. TCRdb's copy holds only in-frame clones and misses some; the assay was immunoSEQ multiplex PCR. The data hold 120,000 to 150,000 clones, with about three quarters observed a single time. The sequencing input was PBMCs. This rearrangement joins TRBV9 to TRBJ2-7; 9 bases agree with TRBD1. The TCR sequence derives from a female donor in good health and CMV-seronegative. The CDR3 region has the DNA TGTGCCAGCAGCGGAACAGGGGGCGAAGACGAGCAGTACTTC. Amino acid sequence: CASSGTGGEDEQYF. Filled out from reference TRBV9 and TRBJ2-7, the complete variable domain reads DSGVTQTPKHLITATGQRVTLRCSPRSGDLSVYWYQQSLDQGLQFLIQYYNGEERAKGNILERFSAQQFPDLHSELNLSSLELGDSALYFCASSGTGGEDEQYFGPGTRLTVT.